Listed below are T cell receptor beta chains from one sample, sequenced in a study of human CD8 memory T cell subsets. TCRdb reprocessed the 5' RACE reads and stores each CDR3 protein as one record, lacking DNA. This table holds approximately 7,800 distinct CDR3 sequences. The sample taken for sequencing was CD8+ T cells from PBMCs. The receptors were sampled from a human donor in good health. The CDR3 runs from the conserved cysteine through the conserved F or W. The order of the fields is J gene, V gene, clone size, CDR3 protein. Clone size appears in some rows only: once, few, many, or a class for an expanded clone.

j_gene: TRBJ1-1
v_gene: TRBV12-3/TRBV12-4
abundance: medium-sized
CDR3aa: CASSAGTGWAFF

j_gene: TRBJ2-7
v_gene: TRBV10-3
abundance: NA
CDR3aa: CAIKEGREVEQYF

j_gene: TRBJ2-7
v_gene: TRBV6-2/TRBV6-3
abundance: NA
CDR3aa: CASSNRREVNEQYF

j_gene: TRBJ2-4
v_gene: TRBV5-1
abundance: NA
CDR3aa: CASSTRQGAMGNIQYF

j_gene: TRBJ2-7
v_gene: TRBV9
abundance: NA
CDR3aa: CASSVGDGYEQYF

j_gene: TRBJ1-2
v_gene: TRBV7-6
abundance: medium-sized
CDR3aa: CASSLDQEYGYTF

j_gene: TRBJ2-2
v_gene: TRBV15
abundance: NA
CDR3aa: CATSSVRTGATTGELFF

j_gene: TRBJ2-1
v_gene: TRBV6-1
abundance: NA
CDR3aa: CASSEAQGILRNEQFF

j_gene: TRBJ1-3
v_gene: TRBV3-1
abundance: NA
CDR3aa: CASSHFSASSGNTIYF

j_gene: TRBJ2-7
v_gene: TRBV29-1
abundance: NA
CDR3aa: CSVLSGAYEQYF

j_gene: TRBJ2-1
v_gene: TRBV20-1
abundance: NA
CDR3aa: CSATSYNEQFF

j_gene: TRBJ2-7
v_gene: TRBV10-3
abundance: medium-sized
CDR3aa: CAISGASGSDYEQYF

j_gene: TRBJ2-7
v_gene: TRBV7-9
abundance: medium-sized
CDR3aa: CASSSDSTVSYEQYF

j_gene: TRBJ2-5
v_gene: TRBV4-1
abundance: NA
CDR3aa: CASSRTGTSRETQYF

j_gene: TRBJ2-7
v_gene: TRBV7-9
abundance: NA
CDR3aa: CASSPLPGYHEQYF

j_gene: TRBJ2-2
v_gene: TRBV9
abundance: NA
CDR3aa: CASSLSGELFF

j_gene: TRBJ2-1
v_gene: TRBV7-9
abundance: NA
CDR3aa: CASSQTLVLSNEQFF

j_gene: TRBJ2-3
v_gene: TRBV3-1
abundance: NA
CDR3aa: CASSPGLRRDTQYF

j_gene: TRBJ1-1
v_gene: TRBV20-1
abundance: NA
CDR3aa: CRMGASNTEAFF

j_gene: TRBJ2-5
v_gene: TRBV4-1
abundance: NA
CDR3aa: CASSLGTGGAETQYF

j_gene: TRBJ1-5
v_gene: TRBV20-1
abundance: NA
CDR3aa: CSAGDRGFNQPQHF

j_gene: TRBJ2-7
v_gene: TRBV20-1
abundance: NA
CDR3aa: CSASRQGTYEQYF

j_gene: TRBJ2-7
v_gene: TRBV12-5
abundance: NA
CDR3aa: CASGLALFLSGGSYEQYF

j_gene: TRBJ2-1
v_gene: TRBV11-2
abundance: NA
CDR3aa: CASSPEVASGKRGNEQFF

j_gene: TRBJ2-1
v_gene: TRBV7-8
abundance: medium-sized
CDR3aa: CASSLSPEGLAYNEQFF

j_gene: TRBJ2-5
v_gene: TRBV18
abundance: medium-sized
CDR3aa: CASSPASQIKTQYF

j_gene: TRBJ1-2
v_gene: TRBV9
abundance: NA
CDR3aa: CASSPRQTNYGYTF

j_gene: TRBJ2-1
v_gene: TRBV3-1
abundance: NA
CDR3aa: CASSLRDEQFF

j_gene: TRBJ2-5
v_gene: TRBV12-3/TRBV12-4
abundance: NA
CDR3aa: CASSPSGVETQYF

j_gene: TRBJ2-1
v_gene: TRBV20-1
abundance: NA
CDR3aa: CSAILAAGGNEQFF

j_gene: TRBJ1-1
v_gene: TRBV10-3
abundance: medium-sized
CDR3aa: CAISDLTGAEAFF

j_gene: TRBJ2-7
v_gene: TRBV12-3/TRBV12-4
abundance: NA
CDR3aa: CASTIGTGSYEQYF

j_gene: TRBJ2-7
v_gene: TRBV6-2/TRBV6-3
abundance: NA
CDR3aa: CASSPRASGTYEQYF

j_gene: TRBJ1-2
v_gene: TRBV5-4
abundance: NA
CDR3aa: CASSLPGSNYGYTF

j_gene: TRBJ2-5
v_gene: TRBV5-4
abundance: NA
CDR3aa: CASSNRDRGPMRETQYF

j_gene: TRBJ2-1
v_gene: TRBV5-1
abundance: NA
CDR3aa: CASSLGTGEHNEQFF

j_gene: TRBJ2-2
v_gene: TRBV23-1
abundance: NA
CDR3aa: CASSQKKEDRRTPGSCFF

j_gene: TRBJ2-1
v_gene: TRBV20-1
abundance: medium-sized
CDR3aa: CSARDYAELISYEQFF

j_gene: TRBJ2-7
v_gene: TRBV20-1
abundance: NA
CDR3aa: CSAREPDRSSYEQYF

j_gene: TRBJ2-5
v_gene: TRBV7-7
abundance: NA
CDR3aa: CASSSQYRGKTQYF

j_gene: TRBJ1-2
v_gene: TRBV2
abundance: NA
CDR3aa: CASSRPGQYGYTF

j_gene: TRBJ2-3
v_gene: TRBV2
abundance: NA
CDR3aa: CASSETASTDTQYF

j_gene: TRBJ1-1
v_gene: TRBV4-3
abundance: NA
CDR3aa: CASSQGTGPTGNTEAFF

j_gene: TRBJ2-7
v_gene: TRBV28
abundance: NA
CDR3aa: CASSRTAEQYF

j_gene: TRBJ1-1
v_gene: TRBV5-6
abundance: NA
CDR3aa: CASSLDWQSNTEAFF

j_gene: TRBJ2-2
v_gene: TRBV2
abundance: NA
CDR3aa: CASSFRAGGDTGELFF

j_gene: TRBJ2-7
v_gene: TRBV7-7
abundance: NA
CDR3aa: CASSLGGAGYEQYF

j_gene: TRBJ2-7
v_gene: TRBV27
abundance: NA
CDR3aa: CASSPIRDSYEQYF

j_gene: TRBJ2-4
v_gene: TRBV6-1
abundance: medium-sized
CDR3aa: CASSERQGPAKNIQYF

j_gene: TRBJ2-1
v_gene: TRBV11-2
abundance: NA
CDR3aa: CASSLRPPGESYNEQFF